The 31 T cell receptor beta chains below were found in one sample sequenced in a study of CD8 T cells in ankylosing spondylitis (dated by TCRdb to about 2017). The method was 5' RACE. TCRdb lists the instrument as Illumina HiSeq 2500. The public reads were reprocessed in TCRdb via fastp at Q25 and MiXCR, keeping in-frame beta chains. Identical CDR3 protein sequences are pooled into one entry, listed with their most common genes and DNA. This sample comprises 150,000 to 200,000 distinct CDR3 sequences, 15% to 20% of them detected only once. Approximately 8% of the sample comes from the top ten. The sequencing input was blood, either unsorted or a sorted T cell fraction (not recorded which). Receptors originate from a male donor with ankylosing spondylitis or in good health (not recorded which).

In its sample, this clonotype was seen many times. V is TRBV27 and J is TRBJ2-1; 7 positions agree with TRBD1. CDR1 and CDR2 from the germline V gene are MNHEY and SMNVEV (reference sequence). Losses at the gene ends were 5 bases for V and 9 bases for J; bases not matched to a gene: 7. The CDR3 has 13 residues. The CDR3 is CASSALGGTEQFF. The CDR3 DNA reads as TGTGCCAGCAGTGCCCTAGGGGGCACTGAGCAGTTCTTC.

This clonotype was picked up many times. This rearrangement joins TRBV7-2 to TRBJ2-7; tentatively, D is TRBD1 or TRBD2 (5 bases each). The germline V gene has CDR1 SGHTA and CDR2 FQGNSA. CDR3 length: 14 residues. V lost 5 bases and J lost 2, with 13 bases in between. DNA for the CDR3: TGTGCCAGCAGCCCCTGGGGGAGCCCCTACGAGCAGTACTTC. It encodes CASSPWGSPYEQYF.

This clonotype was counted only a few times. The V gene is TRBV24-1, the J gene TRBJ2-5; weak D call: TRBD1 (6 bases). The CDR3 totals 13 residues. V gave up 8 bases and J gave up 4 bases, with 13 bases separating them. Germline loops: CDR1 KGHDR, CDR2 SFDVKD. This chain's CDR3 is CATMNRVGETQYF. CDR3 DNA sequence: TGTGCCACCATGAACAGGGTAGGAGAGACCCAGTACTTC.

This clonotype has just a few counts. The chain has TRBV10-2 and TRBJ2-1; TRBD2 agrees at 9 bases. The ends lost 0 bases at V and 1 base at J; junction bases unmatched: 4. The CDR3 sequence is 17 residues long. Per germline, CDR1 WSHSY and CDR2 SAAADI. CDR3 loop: CASSESLAGNSYNEQFF. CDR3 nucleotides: TGCGCCAGCAGTGAGTCCCTAGCGGGGAATTCCTACAATGAGCAGTTCTTC.

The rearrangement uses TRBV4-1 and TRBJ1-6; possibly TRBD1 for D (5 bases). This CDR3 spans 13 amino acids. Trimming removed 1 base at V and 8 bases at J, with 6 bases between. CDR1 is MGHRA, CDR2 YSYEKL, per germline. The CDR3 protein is CASSQGGDSPLHF. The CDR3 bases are TGCGCCAGCAGCCAAGGGGGCGATTCACCCCTCCACTTT.

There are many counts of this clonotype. This CDR3 reads CASSVASGALYEQYF. CDR3 coding DNA: TGTGCCAGCAGCGTAGCCAGCGGAGCCTTATACGAGCAGTACTTC. This sequence joins TRBV9 and TRBJ2-7, with D perhaps TRBD2 (5 bases). CDR3 length: 15 amino acids. Trimming stripped 0 bases from V and 4 bases from J, with 14 bases between. CDR1 and CDR2 (germline): SGDLS, YYNGEE.

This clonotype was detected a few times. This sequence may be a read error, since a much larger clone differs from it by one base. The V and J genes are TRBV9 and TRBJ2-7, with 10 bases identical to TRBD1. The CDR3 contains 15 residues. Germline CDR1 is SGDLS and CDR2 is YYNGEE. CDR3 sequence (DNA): TGTACCAGCAGCGTAGCCCCGACAGGGGGCCACGAGCAGTACTTC. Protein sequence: CTSSVAPTGGHEQYF.

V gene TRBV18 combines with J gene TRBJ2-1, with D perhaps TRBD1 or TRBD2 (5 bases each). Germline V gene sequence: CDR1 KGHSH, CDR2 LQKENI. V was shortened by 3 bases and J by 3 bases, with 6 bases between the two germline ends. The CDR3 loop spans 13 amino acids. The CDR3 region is CASSPGDYNEQFF. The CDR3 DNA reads TGTGCCAGCTCACCGGGGGACTACAATGAGCAGTTCTTC.

The CDR3 DNA sequence: TGTGCCAGCAGCCTTTTGGGGCCCTACGAGCAGTACTTC. Translating gives CASSLLGPYEQYF. This rearrangement joins TRBV6-5 to TRBJ2-7, with D tentatively TRBD1 (5 bases). This CDR3 spans 13 amino acids. V was pared by 6 bases and J by 2 bases, with 11 bases between. Germline V gives CDR1 MNHEY, CDR2 SVGAGI.

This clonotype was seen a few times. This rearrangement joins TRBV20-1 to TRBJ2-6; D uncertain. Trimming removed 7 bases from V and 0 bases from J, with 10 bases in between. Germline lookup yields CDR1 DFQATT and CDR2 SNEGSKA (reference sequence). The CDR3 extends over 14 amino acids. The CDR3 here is CSGIGDSGANVLTF. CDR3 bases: TGCAGTGGTATTGGGGACTCTGGGGCCAACGTCCTGACTTTC.

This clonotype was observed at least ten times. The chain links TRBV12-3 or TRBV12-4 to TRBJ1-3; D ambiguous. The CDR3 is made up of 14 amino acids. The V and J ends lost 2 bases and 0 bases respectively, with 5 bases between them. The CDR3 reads CASSLLSSGNTIYF. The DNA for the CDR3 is TGTGCCAGCAGTTTACTCAGCTCTGGAAACACCATATATTTT.

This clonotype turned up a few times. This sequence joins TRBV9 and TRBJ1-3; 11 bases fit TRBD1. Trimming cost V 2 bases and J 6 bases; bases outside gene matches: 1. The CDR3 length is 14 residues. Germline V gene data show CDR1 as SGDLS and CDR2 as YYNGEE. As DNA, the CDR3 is TGTGCCAGCAGCGTGGGACAGGGGGAAAACACCATATATTTT. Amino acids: CASSVGQGENTIYF. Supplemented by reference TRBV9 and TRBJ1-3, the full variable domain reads DSGVTQTPKHLITATGQRVTLRCSPRSGDLSVYWYQQSLDQGLQFLIQYYNGEERAKGNILERFSAQQFPDLHSELNLSSLELGDSALYFCASSVGQGENTIYFGEGSWLTVV.

CDR3 sequence reads: CASSLDRALGYEQYF. DNA of the CDR3: TGTGCCAGCTCACTAGACAGAGCACTCGGGTACGAGCAGTACTTC. J is TRBJ2-7 and V is TRBV18; TRBD1 is a possible D gene (5 bases). The V and J ends lost 4 bases and 4 bases respectively, with 17 bases between them. The CDR3 has 15 residues. CDR1 and CDR2 from the germline V gene are KGHSH and LQKENI.

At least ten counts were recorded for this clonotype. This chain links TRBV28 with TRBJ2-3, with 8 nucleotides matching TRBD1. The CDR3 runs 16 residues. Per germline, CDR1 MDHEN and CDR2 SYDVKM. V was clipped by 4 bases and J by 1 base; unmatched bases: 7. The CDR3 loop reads CASSSPPGQGTDTQYF. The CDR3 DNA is TGTGCCAGCAGTTCCCCCCCGGGACAGGGCACAGATACGCAGTATTTT.

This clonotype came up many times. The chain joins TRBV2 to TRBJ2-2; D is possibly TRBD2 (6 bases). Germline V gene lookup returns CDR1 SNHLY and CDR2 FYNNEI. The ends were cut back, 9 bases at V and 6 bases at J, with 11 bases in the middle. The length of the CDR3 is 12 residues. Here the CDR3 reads CARGGEPGELFF. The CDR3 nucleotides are TGTGCCAGAGGAGGGGAACCCGGGGAGCTGTTTTTT.

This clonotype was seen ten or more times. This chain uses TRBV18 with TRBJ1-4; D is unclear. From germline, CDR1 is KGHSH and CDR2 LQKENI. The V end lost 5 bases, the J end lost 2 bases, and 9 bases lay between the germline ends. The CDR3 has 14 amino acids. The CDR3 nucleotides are TGTGCCAGCTCAACGACGGGCACTAATGAAAAACTGTTTTTT. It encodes CASSTTGTNEKLFF.

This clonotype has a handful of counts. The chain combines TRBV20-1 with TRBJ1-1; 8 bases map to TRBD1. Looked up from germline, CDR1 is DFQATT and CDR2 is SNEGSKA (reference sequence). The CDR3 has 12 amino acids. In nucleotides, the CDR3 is TGCACCCCCGGACAGGGGAACACTGAAGCTTTCTTT. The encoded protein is CTPGQGNTEAFF.

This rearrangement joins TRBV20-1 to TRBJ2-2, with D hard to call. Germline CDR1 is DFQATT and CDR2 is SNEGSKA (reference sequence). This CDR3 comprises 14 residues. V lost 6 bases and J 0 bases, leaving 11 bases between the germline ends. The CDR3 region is CSAMDRANTGELFF. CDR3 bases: TGCAGTGCAATGGACCGAGCGAACACCGGGGAGCTGTTTTTT.

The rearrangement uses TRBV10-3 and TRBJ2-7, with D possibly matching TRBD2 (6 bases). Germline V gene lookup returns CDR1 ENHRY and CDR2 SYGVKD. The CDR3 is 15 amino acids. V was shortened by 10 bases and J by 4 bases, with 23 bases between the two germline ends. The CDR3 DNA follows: TGTGCCACCGGGGTCGGGAGTGTCAATAGATACGAGCAGTACTTC. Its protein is CATGVGSVNRYEQYF.

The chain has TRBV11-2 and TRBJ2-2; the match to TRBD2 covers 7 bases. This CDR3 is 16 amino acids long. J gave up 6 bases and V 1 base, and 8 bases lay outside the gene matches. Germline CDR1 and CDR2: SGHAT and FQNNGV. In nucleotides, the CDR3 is TGTGCCAGCAGCTTAGGTGCTAGCGGCAACGCCGGGGAGCTGTTTTTT. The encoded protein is CASSLGASGNAGELFF.

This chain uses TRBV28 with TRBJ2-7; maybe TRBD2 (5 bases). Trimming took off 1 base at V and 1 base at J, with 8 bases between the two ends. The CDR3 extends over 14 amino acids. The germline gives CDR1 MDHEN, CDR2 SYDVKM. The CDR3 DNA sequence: TGTGCCAGCAGTTTATTCGGGATATCCTACGAGCAGTACTTC. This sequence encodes CASSLFGISYEQYF.

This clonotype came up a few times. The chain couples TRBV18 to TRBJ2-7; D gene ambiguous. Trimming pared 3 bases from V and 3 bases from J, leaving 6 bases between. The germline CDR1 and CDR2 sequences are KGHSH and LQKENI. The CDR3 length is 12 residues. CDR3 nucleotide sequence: TGTGCCAGCTCACCCGACTTCTACGAGCAGTACTTC. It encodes CASSPDFYEQYF. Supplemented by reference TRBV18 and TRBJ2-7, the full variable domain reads NAGVMQNPRHLVRRRGQEARLRCSPMKGHSHVYWYRQLPEEGLKFMVYLQKENIIDESGMPKERFSAEFPKEGPSILRIQQVVRGDSAAYFCASSPDFYEQYFGPGTRLTVT.

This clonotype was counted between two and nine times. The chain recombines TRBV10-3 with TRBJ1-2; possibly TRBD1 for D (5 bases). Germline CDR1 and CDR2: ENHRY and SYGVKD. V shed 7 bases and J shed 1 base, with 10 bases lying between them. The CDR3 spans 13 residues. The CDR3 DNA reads TGTGCCATCACTCGGGGGGGTAACTATGGCTACACCTTC. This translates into CAITRGGNYGYTF.

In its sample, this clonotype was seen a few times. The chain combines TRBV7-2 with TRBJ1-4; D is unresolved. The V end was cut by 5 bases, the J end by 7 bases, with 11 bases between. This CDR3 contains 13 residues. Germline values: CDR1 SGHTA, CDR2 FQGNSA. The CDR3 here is CASSPVGGEKLFF. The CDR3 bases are TGTGCCAGCAGCCCCGTGGGTGGTGAAAAACTGTTTTTT. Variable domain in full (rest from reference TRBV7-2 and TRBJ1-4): GAGVSQSPSNKVTEKGKDVELRCDPISGHTALYWYRQSLGQGLEFLIYFQGNSAPDKSGLPSDRFSAERTGGSVSTLTIQRTQQEDSAVYLCASSPVGGEKLFFGSGTQLSVL.

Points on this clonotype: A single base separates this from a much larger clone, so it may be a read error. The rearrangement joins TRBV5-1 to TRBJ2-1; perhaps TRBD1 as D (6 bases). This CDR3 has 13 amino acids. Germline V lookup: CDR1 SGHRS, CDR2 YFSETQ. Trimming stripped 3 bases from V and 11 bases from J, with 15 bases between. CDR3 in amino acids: CASSSQGRNKQFF. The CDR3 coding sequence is TGCGCCAGCAGCTCACAGGGTCGGAATAAGCAGTTCTTC.

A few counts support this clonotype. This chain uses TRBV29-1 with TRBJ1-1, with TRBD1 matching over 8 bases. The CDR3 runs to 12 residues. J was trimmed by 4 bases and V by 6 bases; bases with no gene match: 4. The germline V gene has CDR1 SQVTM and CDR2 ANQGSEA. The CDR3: CSVRDRGTEAFF. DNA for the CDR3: TGCAGCGTCCGTGACAGGGGCACTGAAGCTTTCTTT.

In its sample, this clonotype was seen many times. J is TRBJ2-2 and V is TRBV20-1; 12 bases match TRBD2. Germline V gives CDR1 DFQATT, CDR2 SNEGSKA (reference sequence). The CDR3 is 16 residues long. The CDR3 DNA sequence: TGCAGCGCCGGGACTAGCGGGCTCGCGAACACCGGGGAGCTGTTTTTT. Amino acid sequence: CSAGTSGLANTGELFF.

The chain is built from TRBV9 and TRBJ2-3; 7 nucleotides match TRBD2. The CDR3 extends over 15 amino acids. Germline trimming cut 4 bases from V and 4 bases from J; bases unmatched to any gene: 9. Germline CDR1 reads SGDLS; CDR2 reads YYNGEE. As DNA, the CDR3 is TGTGCCAGCAGCCGAAGGGAGGGCGGCCCAGATACGCAGTATTTT. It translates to CASSRREGGPDTQYF.

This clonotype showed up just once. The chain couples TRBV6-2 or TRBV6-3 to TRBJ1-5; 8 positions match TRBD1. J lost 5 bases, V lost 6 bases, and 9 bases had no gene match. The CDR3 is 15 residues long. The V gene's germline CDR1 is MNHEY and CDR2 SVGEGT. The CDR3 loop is CASRPSGTGYQPQHF. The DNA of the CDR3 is TGTGCCAGCAGACCATCCGGGACAGGCTATCAGCCCCAGCATTTT.

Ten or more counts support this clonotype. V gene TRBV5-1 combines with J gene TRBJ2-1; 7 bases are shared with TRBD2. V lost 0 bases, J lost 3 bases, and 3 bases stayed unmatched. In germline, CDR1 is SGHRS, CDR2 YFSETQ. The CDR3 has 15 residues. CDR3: CASSLGLADYNEQFF. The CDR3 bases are TGCGCCAGCAGCTTGGGCCTAGCGGACTACAATGAGCAGTTCTTC.

For the CDR3, the DNA is TGTGCCAGCAGCTTAGTGGGGACAGGGTCCAATGAGCAGTTCTTC. This codes for CASSLVGTGSNEQFF. The V gene is TRBV7-2, the J gene TRBJ2-1, with 9 bases matching TRBD1. CDR3 length: 15 amino acids. Trimming took 1 base from V and 6 from J; bases not matched to a gene: 4. CDR1 is SGHTA and CDR2 is FQGNSA in the germline V gene.